The subject of this entry is one T cell receptor (beta chain). Sequenced by immunoSEQ multiplex PCR; TCRdb stores in-frame clones only, minus some. In the table there are roughly 53,000 clones, 92% of which are singletons. The record originates from a study of T cell changes during pregnancy in multiple sclerosis. The length of the CDR3 is 14 residues. Per the germline V gene, CDR1 is SGHRS and CDR2 is YFSETQ. V gave up 0 bases and J gave up 3 bases, with 7 bases separating them. This clonotype was sampled from a female donor in good health, enrolled as a control in a pregnancy study. The rearrangement links TRBV5-1 to TRBJ1-3, with D unclear. The sample consisted of CD4+ T cells from peripheral blood mononuclear cells, taken in the second trimester of pregnancy. The CDR3 DNA reads as TGCGCCAGCAGCTTGGATCGGGGTGGAAACACCATATATTTT. It yields the protein CASSLDRGGNTIYF.